This T cell receptor beta chain derives from a study of T cell repertoires in cytomegalovirus infection. Study in general: Both CMV infection and a matching HLA type were indicated by public TCR beta signatures.

TCRdb called the reads again in MiXCR, with one record for every CDR3 protein. The repertoire includes about 76,000 distinct CDR3 sequences, 3.7% of them detected once, and 4.6% sits in the top ten. This clonotype showed up many times. Germline V CDR1 and CDR2: MNHEY, SVGEGT. Trimming took off 2 bases at V and 6 bases at J, with 13 bases between the two ends. The CDR3 covers 14 residues. Specimen: PBMCs. The chain is built from TRBV6-2 or TRBV6-3 and TRBJ2-5; D is ambiguous. The source is a human donor in good health (CMV status not recorded). Some clones in this sample may be carry-over from other donors' samples. CDR3 nucleotides: TGTGCCAGCAGTTACAATTTAGTGGGAAAGACCCAGTACTTC. This translates into CASSYNLVGKTQYF.